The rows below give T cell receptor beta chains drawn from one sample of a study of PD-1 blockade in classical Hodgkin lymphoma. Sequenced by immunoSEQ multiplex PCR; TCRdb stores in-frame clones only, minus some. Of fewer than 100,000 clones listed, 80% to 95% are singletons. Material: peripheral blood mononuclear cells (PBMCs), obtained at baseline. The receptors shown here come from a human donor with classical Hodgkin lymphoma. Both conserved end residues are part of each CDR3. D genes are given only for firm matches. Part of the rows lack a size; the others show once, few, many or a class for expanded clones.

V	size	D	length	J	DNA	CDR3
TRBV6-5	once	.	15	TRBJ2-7	TGTGCCAGTCGGACACCGCCGGCGAGAGGGTACGAGCAGTACTTC	CASRTPPARGYEQYF
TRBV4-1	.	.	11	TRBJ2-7	TGCGCCAGCAGCCACGCCCATCTTTTCGAGTTC	CASSHAHLFEF
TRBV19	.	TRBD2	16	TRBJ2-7	TGTGCCAGTAGTCAACCTCCGGGACTAAAGGGTCTCGAGCAGTACTTC	CASSQPPGLKGLEQYF
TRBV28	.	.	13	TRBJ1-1	TGTGCCAGCAGGCTCCCCGGGAACACTGAAGCTTTCTTT	CASRLPGNTEAFF
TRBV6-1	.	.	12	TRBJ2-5	TGTGCCAGCAGTGAAGCGGGGGAGACCCAGTACTTC	CASSEAGETQYF
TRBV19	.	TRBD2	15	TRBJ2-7	TGTGCCAGTAGTATTATAGCGGGAGCGCCCTACGAGCAGTACTTC	CASSIIAGAPYEQYF
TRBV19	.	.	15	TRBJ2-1	TGTGCCAGTAGTATGCAGGGGCAACCATACAATGAGCAGTTCTTC	CASSMQGQPYNEQFF
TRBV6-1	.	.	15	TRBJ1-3	TGTGCCAGCAGGATTGAACTGGTCGGGGGAAACACCATATATTTT	CASRIELVGGNTIYF
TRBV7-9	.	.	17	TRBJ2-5	TGTGCCAGCAGCCCACACTGGGCCGAAGGCGTTTCGGAGACCCAGTACTTC	CASSPHWAEGVSETQYF
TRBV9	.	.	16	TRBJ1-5	TGTGCCAGCAGCCGAGGGCCTCGACCTCCCAATCAGCCCCAGCATTTT	CASSRGPRPPNQPQHF
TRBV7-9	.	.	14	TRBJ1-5	TGTGCCAGCAGCTTAATCTATAGCAATCAGCCCCAGCATTTT	CASSLIYSNQPQHF
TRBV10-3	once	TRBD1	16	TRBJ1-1	TGTGCCATCAAACGGGCGGCGGGACAGGGGAGGACTGAAGCTTTCTTT	CAIKRAAGQGRTEAFF
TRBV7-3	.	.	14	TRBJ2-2	TGTGCCAGCAGCCCGACTAGGATTTCCGGGGAGCTGTTTTTT	CASSPTRISGELFF
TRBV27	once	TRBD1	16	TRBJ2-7	TGTGCCAGCAGGTGGGGGCTAGCAGGGGGTAGCTACGAGCAGTACTTC	CASRWGLAGGSYEQYF
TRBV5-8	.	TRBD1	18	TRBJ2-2	TGTGCCAGCAGCCAGGGACAGGGTGGAGTCCTGAACACCGGGGAGCTGTTTTTT	CASSQGQGGVLNTGELFF
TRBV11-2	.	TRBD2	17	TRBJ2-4	TGTGCCAGCAGCTTAAGAGCGGGAGGGGGGACCAAAAACATTCAGTACTTC	CASSLRAGGGTKNIQYF
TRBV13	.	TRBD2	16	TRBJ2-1	TGTGCCAGCAGCACCAGGGCGGGAGGACTTTACAATGAGCAGTTCTTC	CASSTRAGGLYNEQFF
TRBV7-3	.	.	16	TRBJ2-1	TGTGCCAGCAGCTTAAGCGGGACAGTCACTTACAATGAGCAGTTCTTC	CASSLSGTVTYNEQFF
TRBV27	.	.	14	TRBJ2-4	TGTGCCAGCACCGGGACGTCTGATGCTAACATTCAGTACTTC	CASTGTSDANIQYF
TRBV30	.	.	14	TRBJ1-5	TGTGCCTGGAGTATCGGCCAGACCAATCAGCCCCAGCATTTT	CAWSIGQTNQPQHF
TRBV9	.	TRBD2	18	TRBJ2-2	TGTGCCAGCAGCGTTCGACTAGCGGGAAAGGGAGGGACCGGGGAGCTGTTTTTT	CASSVRLAGKGGTGELFF
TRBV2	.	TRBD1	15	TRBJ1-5	TGTGCCAGCAGTTTCCGGGACAGGGGGGTTCAGCCCCAGCATTTT	CASSFRDRGVQPQHF
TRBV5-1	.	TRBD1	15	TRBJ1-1	TGCGCCAGCAGCCGGGACAGGGGGACGAACACTGAAGCTTTCTTT	CASSRDRGTNTEAFF
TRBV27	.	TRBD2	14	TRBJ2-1	TGTGCCAGCAGTCCGGGACTAAAACCCAATGAGCAGTTCTTC	CASSPGLKPNEQFF
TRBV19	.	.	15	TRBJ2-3	TGTGCCAGTAGTCTACAGGGTTCGGTCACAGATACGCAGTATTTT	CASSLQGSVTDTQYF
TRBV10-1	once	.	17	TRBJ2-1	TGCGCCAGCAGTGAGTCACAACAGGGCTTGTCCTACAATGAGCAGTTCTTC	CASSESQQGLSYNEQFF
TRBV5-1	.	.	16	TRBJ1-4	TGCGCCAGCAGCTTCTACTCGGCTGCGGATAATGAAAAACTGTTTTTT	CASSFYSAADNEKLFF
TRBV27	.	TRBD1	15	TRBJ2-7	TGTGCCAGCCGATTCCCGGGACAGGGGATATACGAGCAGTACTTC	CASRFPGQGIYEQYF
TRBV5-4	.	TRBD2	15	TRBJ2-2	TGTGCCAGCAGCTTGAGCGGGAGTGTCACCGGGGAGCTGTTTTTT	CASSLSGSVTGELFF
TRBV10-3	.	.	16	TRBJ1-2	TGTGCCATCAGTGAGCCAGCAGGTACTTCTGGCTATGGCTACACCTTC	CAISEPAGTSGYGYTF
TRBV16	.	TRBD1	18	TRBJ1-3	TGTGCCAGCAGCCAATCCGGGACAGGGACGGGCTCTGGAAACACCATATATTTT	CASSQSGTGTGSGNTIYF
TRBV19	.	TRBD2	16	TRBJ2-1	TGTGCCAGTAGTATAGGGGGCGGGAGCCACTTCAATGAGCAGTTCTTC	CASSIGGGSHFNEQFF
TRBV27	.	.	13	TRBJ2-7	TGTGCCAGCAGTTGGGGCAAGTCCTACGAGCAGTACTTC	CASSWGKSYEQYF
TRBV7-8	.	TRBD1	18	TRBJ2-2	TGTGCCAGCAGCACCCGCGGACAGGTTGGGAGGAACACCGGGGAGCTGTTTTTT	CASSTRGQVGRNTGELFF
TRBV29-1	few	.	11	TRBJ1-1	TGCAGCGTCCCACATGTAACTGAAGCTTTCTTT	CSVPHVTEAFF
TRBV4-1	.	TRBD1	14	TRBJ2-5	TGCGCCAGCAGTCCTAGACAGGGTACAGAGACCCAGTACTTC	CASSPRQGTETQYF
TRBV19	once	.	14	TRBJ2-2	TGTGCCAGTAGTATTTTCAGGTTAGCCGGGGAGCTGTTTTTT	CASSIFRLAGELFF
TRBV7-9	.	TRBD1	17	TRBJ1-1	TGTGCCAGCAGCTTAGCGCTTCCAAGACAGGGAAATACTGAAGCTTTCTTT	CASSLALPRQGNTEAFF
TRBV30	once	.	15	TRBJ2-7	TGTGCCTGGAGTGTTAAGGCAGGGGCTTCCTACGAGCAGTACTTC	CAWSVKAGASYEQYF
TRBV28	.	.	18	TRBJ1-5	TGTGCCAGCAGTTTGTGGGGGGAACGAGGAGTATCTGGTCAGCCCCAGCATTTT	CASSLWGERGVSGQPQHF
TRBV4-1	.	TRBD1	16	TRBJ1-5	TGCGCCAGCAGCCGGCACGACAGGGGCCTTCAGCAGCCCCAGCATTTT	CASSRHDRGLQQPQHF
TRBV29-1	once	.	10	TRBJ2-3	TGCAGCGTTGTCGAAGATACGCAGTATTTT	CSVVEDTQYF
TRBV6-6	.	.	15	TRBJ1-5	TGTGCCAGCAGTTCGAGGTCAGGTAGCAATCAGCCCCAGCATTTT	CASSSRSGSNQPQHF